This TCR beta chain was obtained from a study of T cells after yellow fever vaccination. Study outcomes and limitations: Reappearing after the booster were most of the clones from primary vaccination (less than 97% CD4, approximately 88% CD8).

This CDR3 has 16 residues. Germline V lookup: CDR1 LNHDA, CDR2 SQIVND (reference sequence). V was clipped by 5 bases and J by 4 bases; unmatched bases: 9. MiXCR, run by TCRdb on the 5' RACE reads, gives a single entry per CDR3 protein. Counted here are 200,000 to 300,000 distinct CDR3 sequences, roughly 13% occurring once; the ten biggest clones make up 0.4% to 0.55%. A remark on this clonotype: The target antigen is unknown.

The source was CD4+ T cells sorted from PBMCs, collected 45 days after the yellow fever booster vaccination. This chain joins TRBV19 and TRBJ2-1; 9 bases align to TRBD2. This TCR was recovered from a man aged 25 to 45 who received the YFV17D yellow fever vaccine. This chain's CDR3 is CASSRIAGAVYNEQFF. CDR3 nucleotide sequence: TGTGCCAGTAGTCGGATAGCGGGAGCCGTTTACAATGAGCAGTTCTTC.